What follows describes a single T cell receptor (beta chain). What it binds is unknown. The ends were cut back, 1 base at V and 2 bases at J, with 9 bases in the middle. Germline lookup yields CDR1 LGHNA and CDR2 YNFKEQ. This CDR3 has 15 residues. This entry is derived from a study of cytomegalovirus exposure and HLA in healthy donors. Points from the study as a whole: A few of the chains that were CMV-associated were confirmed in vitro to be specific for CMV antigens. Cytomegalovirus status, reportedly, was diagnosed with high specificity and sensitivity by the classifier. Versus the approximately 700-donor mean, an Asian-associated ancestry cluster reportedly showed fewer N-insertions in a later analysis.

Nominal health characterized the donors when sampled, though unrecorded immune exposures were likely. Primers: 60 Vbeta forward and 13 Jbeta reverse. Sequencing was performed with immunoSEQ multiplex PCR; in TCRdb, only in-frame clones are kept and a portion is missing. The table has 140,000 or so clones, roughly 82% seen once. V and J are TRBV4-2 and TRBJ2-1; D unclear. This clonotype was sampled from a male donor in good health and CMV-seronegative. Input material: PBMCs. CDR3 sequence (DNA): TGTGCCAGCAGCCAAGGAGGCGGCACCTACAATGAGCAGTTCTTC. Translating gives CASSQGGGTYNEQFF.